The 7 T cell receptor beta chains below come from one sample, sequenced in a study of identical twins. From the 5' RACE reads, TCRdb called clonotypes with MiXCR, one entry per CDR3 protein. The sample has around 490,000 distinct CDR3 sequences, around 24% seen once. The same sample was also used in a study of yellow fever vaccine responses in identical twins.

Sequenced sample: CD4+ T cells sorted from blood. Receptors were obtained from a woman younger than 30 in good health.

J is TRBJ2-2 and V is TRBV2, with a possible D match to TRBD1 (5 bases). V was clipped by 6 bases and J by 4 bases, with 12 bases between them. Germline assignment: CDR1 SNHLY and CDR2 FYNNEI. The CDR3 contains 14 residues. The CDR3: CASRGRASTGELFF. CDR3 DNA: TGTGCCAGCAGAGGCAGGGCGAGCACCGGGGAGCTGTTTTTT.

This clonotype was detected a few times. This chain connects TRBV11-2 to TRBJ2-3; TRBD2 matches 13 bases. CDR1 SGHAT and CDR2 FQNNGV come from the germline V gene. The V segment lost 3 bases and the J segment 3 bases; nucleotides outside the gene matches: 6. The length of the CDR3 is 17 residues. The CDR3 loop is CASSLGLAGSRTDTQYF. Written as DNA, the CDR3 is TGTGCCAGCAGCTTGGGACTAGCGGGGAGTAGAACAGATACGCAGTATTTT. The entire variable domain, with the rest obtained from reference TRBV11-2 and TRBJ2-3, is as follows: EAGVAQSPRYKIIEKRQSVAFWCNPISGHATLYWYQQILGQGPKLLIQFQNNGVVDDSQLPKDRFSAERLKGVDSTLKIQPAKLEDSAVYLCASSLGLAGSRTDTQYFGPGTRLTVL.

This clonotype has a handful of counts. The V gene is TRBV4-1, the J gene TRBJ2-6; 7 nucleotides line up with TRBD1. This CDR3 contains 18 residues. Losses at the gene ends were 0 bases for V and 3 bases for J; bases not matched to a gene: 8. CDR1 is MGHRA, CDR2 YSYEKL, per germline. The chain's CDR3 is CASSQDGAGGYGANVLTF. DNA for the CDR3: TGCGCCAGCAGCCAAGATGGGGCAGGGGGATATGGGGCCAACGTCCTGACTTTC.

The chain links TRBV29-1 to TRBJ2-7; 7 bases are a match to TRBD1. The CDR3 is 13 residues long. Germline V CDR1 and CDR2: SQVTM, ANQGSEA. Trimming at V came to 7 bases and at J to 2 bases, leaving 8 bases not matched to a gene. CDR3 DNA: TGCAGCGGGTCACAGGGGTCCGCCTACGAGCAGTACTTC. It yields the protein CSGSQGSAYEQYF.

The rearrangement links TRBV11-2 to TRBJ2-1; D unclear. CDR1 is SGHAT, CDR2 FQNNGV, per germline. This CDR3 has 13 residues. The DNA of the CDR3 is TGTGCTACCCTCTTAGAAGGTAGAAGAGAGCAGTTCTTC. This encodes CATLLEGRREQFF.

This clonotype was counted between two and nine times. The V and J genes are TRBV4-1 and TRBJ2-7, with a possible D match to TRBD2 (5 bases). In germline, CDR1 is MGHRA, CDR2 YSYEKL. Trimming took 1 base from V and 6 from J, leaving 22 bases between them. The CDR3 totals 17 residues. CDR3 sequence (DNA): TGCGCCAGCAGCCAAGTTGTTTTCGTTACTAGTTTCCCCGAGCAGTACTTC. This gives the protein CASSQVVFVTSFPEQYF.

This clonotype was seen a few times. V gene TRBV24-1 combines with J gene TRBJ2-1; 7 positions agree with TRBD2. The CDR3 is 16 residues long. Germline CDR1 KGHDR, CDR2 SFDVKD. With V trimmed by 2 bases and J by 3 bases, 6 bases remained unmatched. CDR3 nucleotides: TGTGCCACCAGTGATTCCCGGGGGGTCCTCTACAATGAGCAGTTCTTC. Translating gives CATSDSRGVLYNEQFF.